The entry below describes one T cell receptor (beta chain). Germline values: CDR1 SGHRS, CDR2 YFSETQ. Losses at the gene ends were 0 bases for V and 5 bases for J; bases not matched to a gene: 5. This CDR3 comprises 15 residues. This sample was included in a study of cytomegalovirus exposure and HLA in healthy donors. Vbeta (60) and Jbeta (13) primers were used in the PCR. Method: immunoSEQ multiplex PCR; TCRdb's copy keeps in-frame clones and lacks some. This table has around 110,000 clones, around 75% appearing once. The specimen was PBMCs. J is TRBJ1-1 and V is TRBV5-1, with 9 bases fitting TRBD1. This sequence originates from a female donor in good health and CMV-seronegative. The CDR3 DNA is TGCGCCAGCAGCTTGGGGGACAGGGTGGAAACTGAAGCTTTCTTT. Translation gives CASSLGDRVETEAFF.